These T cell receptor beta chains were read from a single sample in a study of cytotoxic CD8 clonotypes in ibrutinib-treated CLL. The table came from immunoSEQ multiplex PCR; TCRdb's copy has only in-frame clones and leaves some out. The table lists about 160,000 clones, 81% of them singletons. This specimen consisted of PBMCs, obtained after 12 months of ibrutinib treatment. Receptors originate from a human donor with chronic lymphocytic leukemia. CDR3s include the opening cysteine and the closing phenylalanine or tryptophan. The D gene is left open where the match is weak. Only part of the rows carry a size: once, few, many, or a class if the clone is expanded.

- TRBJ1-6 TRBV7-9 TRBD1 15 CASSVGTGGNSPLHF TGTGCCAGCAGCGTAGGGACAGGAGGGAATTCACCCCTCCACTTT
- TRBJ2-5 TRBV18 - 14 CASSPQRGQETQYF TGTGCCAGCTCACCACAAAGGGGCCAAGAGACCCAGTACTTC
- TRBJ2-5 TRBV5-1 - 13 CASSLQYQETQYF TGCGCCAGCAGCCTTCAGTACCAAGAGACCCAGTACTTC
- TRBJ1-1 TRBV5-5 - 14 CASSNPLGPTEAFF TGTGCCAGCAGCAATCCCCTGGGTCCCACTGAAGCTTTCTTT
- TRBJ2-5 TRBV18 - 16 CASSPGGSSSQETQYF TGTGCCAGCTCACCTGGGGGATCATCCTCTCAAGAGACCCAGTACTTC
- TRBJ2-7 TRBV6-6 - 15 CASSYDRPEGYEQYF TGTGCCAGCAGTTACGACAGGCCGGAGGGGTACGAGCAGTACTTC
- TRBJ1-2 TRBV28 TRBD1 15 CASSFVAQGGYGYTF TGTGCCAGCAGTTTTGTAGCGCAGGGGGGCTATGGCTACACCTTC
- TRBJ1-5 TRBV4-3 - 14 CASSQGNSNQPQHF TGCGCCAGCAGCCAGGGGAATAGCAATCAGCCCCAGCATTTT
once TRBJ2-5 TRBV4-1 TRBD2 13 CASSRGGMETQYF TGCGCCAGCAGCCGGGGGGGGATGGAGACCCAGTACTTC
- TRBJ2-7 TRBV19 - 18 CASSMWLEREKGTYEQYF TGTGCCAGTAGTATGTGGTTGGAGAGGGAGAAGGGGACCTACGAGCAGTACTTC
- TRBJ2-3 TRBV7-9 TRBD2 16 CASSPLLAGGPDTQYF TGTGCCAGCAGCCCTTTACTAGCGGGAGGGCCAGATACGCAGTATTTT
- TRBJ1-2 TRBV7-2 - 15 CASSLAFGSGYGYTF TGTGCCAGCAGCTTAGCTTTTGGCTCAGGCTATGGCTACACCTTC
once TRBJ2-1 TRBV7-9 TRBD2 15 CASSFAGGRDNEQFF TGTGCCAGCAGCTTCGCGGGAGGCCGGGACAATGAGCAGTTCTTC
- TRBJ2-7 TRBV6-5 TRBD2 14 CASSRTSGRHEQYF TGTGCCAGCAGCCGGACTAGCGGGAGGCACGAGCAGTACTTC